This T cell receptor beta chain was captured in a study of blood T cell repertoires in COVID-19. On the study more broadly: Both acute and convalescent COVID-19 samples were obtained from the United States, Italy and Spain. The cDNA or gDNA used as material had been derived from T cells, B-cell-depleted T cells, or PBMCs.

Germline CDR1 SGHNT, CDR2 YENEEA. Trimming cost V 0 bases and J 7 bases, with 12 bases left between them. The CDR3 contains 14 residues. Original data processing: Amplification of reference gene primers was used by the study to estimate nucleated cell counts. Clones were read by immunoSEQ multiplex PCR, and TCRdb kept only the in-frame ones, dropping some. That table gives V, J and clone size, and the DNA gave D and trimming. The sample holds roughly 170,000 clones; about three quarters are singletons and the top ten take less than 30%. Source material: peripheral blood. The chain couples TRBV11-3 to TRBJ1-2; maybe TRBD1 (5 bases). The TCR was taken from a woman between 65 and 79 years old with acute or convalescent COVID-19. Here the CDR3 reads CASSLDHAGRGYTF. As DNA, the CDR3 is TGTGCCAGCAGCTTAGATCATGCGGGGCGTGGCTACACCTTC. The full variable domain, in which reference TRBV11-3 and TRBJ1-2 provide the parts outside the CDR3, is EAGVVQSPRYKIIEKKQPVAFWCNPISGHNTLYWYLQNLGQGPELLIRYENEEAVDDSQLPKDRFSAERLKGVDSTLKIQPAELGDSAVYLCASSLDHAGRGYTFGSGTRLTVV.